The clone carrying this T cell receptor (beta chain) was seen only a few times. Antigen: not known. Indicated time point: persistent/refractory GD, antithyroid drugs over 5 years with positive TRAb. PBMC-derived RNA was used for the TCR library. EDTA tubes received roughly 9 milliliters of collected peripheral blood. CDR1 is MNHNS, CDR2 SASEGT, per germline. The CDR3 is 14 amino acids. Trimming cost V 5 bases and J 6 bases, with 17 bases left between them. This entry is derived from a study of regulatory T cells in long-lasting Graves disease. Notes on the study in general: Persistent disease was characterized by preferential usage of TRBV28, TRBJ1-2 and TRBJ2-5.

With iRepertoire HTBI primers and Arm-PCR of CDR3 regions, TCR beta libraries were built. Via MiXCR, TCRdb re-called the multiplex PCR reads, giving one row per CDR3 protein. The sample records roughly 300,000 distinct CDR3 sequences, roughly a fifth being singletons. The clonotype was recovered from a female donor with Graves disease. The gene calls are TRBV6-1 and TRBJ2-7; possible D gene TRBD1, 8 bases. This material consisted of peripheral blood mononuclear cells (PBMCs), taken when the disease was refractory, from a patient treated with antithyroid drugs. CDR3 DNA sequence: TGTGCCAGCAGTCGTACAGGGGGGGTGTCCGAGCAGTACTTC. It is translated as CASSRTGGVSEQYF.